This T cell receptor beta chain was retrieved from a study of T cell responses to AZD1222 COVID-19 vaccine. Germline loops: CDR1 SGHDN, CDR2 FVKESK. The CDR3 runs to 13 residues. V gave up 2 bases and J gave up 11 bases; unmatched junction bases: 7. Study-wide findings and caveats: The sample set comprised mostly white British donors with more females, and clonal diversity was possibly underestimated. Two AZD1222 doses significantly raised spike-specific TCR breadth and depth over controls. Nearly half of the spike-specific TCRs reportedly recognize variant regions that carry no mutations.

Notes on this clone: Antigen specificity is unknown.

Measured with immunoSEQ multiplex PCR; TCRdb has only the in-frame clones, and not every one. The table has fewer than 110,000 clones, less than 95% seen once; the top ten hold roughly 5%. Sequencing was performed on peripheral blood, taken on day 0 of AZD1222 vaccination. This TCR came from an adult in good health. The V gene is TRBV14, the J gene TRBJ1-1, with 8 positions matching TRBD1. CDR3 sequence: CASSQSKDRAAFF. The CDR3 DNA follows: TGTGCCAGCAGCCAATCGAAGGACAGGGCGGCTTTCTTT.